This passage covers 13 T cell receptor beta chains from one sample sequenced in a study of T cells after somatic rescue of genetic block. The protocol was immunoSEQ multiplex PCR, while the TCRdb copy is restricted to in-frame clones and leaves out a portion. Of roughly 71,000 clones in the sample, approximately 91% were seen once. The source material was peripheral blood mononuclear cells (PBMCs). Receptors originate from a man aged 25 to 45.

The chain uses TRBV27 and TRBJ2-2; D unresolved. V lost 6 bases to trimming and J lost 3 bases, with 8 bases between them. The germline V gene has CDR1 MNHEY and CDR2 SMNVEV (reference sequence). This CDR3 has 13 amino acids. The CDR3 sequence is CASSPHHTGELFF. CDR3 bases: TGTGCCAGCAGCCCCCACCACACCGGGGAGCTGTTTTTT.

The genes are TRBV7-8 and TRBJ1-5; D possibly corresponds to TRBD1 (6 bases). This CDR3 has 17 amino acids. Trimming took off 6 bases at V and 7 bases at J, with 25 bases between the two ends. CDR1 SGHVS and CDR2 FQNEAQ come from the germline V gene. Here the CDR3 reads CASSTYGNGGGRQPQHF. CDR3 nucleotides: TGTGCCAGCAGTACCTACGGCAACGGGGGCGGGAGACAGCCCCAGCATTTT.

The V gene is TRBV27, the J gene TRBJ1-1; unclear D gene. V lost 7 bases and J 5 bases, leaving 14 bases between the germline ends. Germline CDR1 is MNHEY and CDR2 is SMNVEV (reference sequence). The CDR3 is made up of 13 amino acids. The CDR3 region is CASTHSGSTEAFF. CDR3 nucleotide sequence: TGTGCCAGCACCCATTCGGGTTCTACTGAAGCTTTCTTT.

The chain employs TRBV7-6 and TRBJ2-1; no definite D call. Germline V lookup: CDR1 SGHVS, CDR2 FNYEAQ. The V gene lost 5 bases and the J gene lost 7 bases, with 9 bases spanning the gap. This CDR3 region has 12 residues. In nucleotides, the CDR3 is TGTGCCAGCAGCCCCCGCAAAAATGAGCAGTTCTTC. As protein: CASSPRKNEQFF.

J is TRBJ2-7 and V is TRBV6-1; 8 bases are shared with TRBD2. Trimming took 7 bases from V and 3 from J; bases not matched to a gene: 11. Looked up from germline, CDR1 is MNHNS and CDR2 is SASEGT. The CDR3 spans 15 residues. CDR3 sequence: CASNVAGGGFYEQYF. CDR3 DNA sequence: TGTGCCAGCAACGTGGCCGGGGGGGGATTCTACGAGCAGTACTTC.

This chain uses TRBV28 with TRBJ1-5; a weak D match, TRBD1 (5 bases). Germline values: CDR1 MDHEN, CDR2 SYDVKM. The CDR3 loop spans 17 amino acids. V lost 5 bases, J lost 6 bases, and 23 bases lay in between. The CDR3 region has the DNA TGTGCCAGCAGTCGGGGCCAACGAGGTGCCCTCGGTCAGCCCCAGCATTTT. This sequence encodes CASSRGQRGALGQPQHF.

This sequence joins TRBV19 and TRBJ2-7, with a possible D match to TRBD1 (6 bases). With 7 bases removed from V and 1 base from J, the gap between germline ends came to 14 bases. There are 14 residues in the CDR3. Germline-derived CDR1 and CDR2 are LNHDA and SQIVND (reference sequence). The CDR3 coding sequence is TGTGCCAGTAACCCATCCGGACAGTCCTACGAGCAGTACTTC. It specifies CASNPSGQSYEQYF.

This sequence joins TRBV5-6 and TRBJ1-6; D is perhaps TRBD1 (5 bases). V gave up 6 bases and J gave up 4 bases, with 20 bases separating them. Germline values: CDR1 SGHDT, CDR2 YYEEEE. The CDR3 length is 17 residues. The CDR3 DNA is TGTGCCAGCACCACCGGGGGGTCCGGGCATTATAATTCACCCCTCCACTTT. Translating gives CASTTGGSGHYNSPLHF.

The J gene is TRBJ2-5, the V gene TRBV7-9; D unresolved. CDR1 and CDR2 (germline): SEHNR, FQNEAQ (reference sequence). This CDR3 region has 13 residues. Trimming left V 4 bases short and J 5 bases short, with 11 bases between. Here the CDR3 reads CASSSTQDETQYF. As DNA, the CDR3 is TGTGCCAGCAGCTCGACCCAGGATGAGACCCAGTACTTC.

The chain joins TRBV2 to TRBJ2-5; 8 nucleotides line up with TRBD1. V lost 5 bases, J lost 1 base, and 3 bases stayed unmatched. Germline CDR1 SNHLY, CDR2 FYNNEI. This CDR3 is built from 14 residues. CDR3 coding DNA: TGTGCCAGCAGTTCTGGGACAGGCCAAGAGACCCAGTACTTC. Amino acids: CASSSGTGQETQYF.

V and J are TRBV6-1 and TRBJ2-7, with 10 bases fitting TRBD1. The J segment lost 3 bases and the V segment lost 6 bases, leaving 5 bases of the junction unmatched. The CDR3 runs to 14 residues. The germline V gene encodes CDR1 MNHNS and CDR2 SASEGT. The chain's CDR3 is CASRFGTGDYEQYF. The DNA for the CDR3 is TGTGCCAGCAGGTTCGGGACAGGGGACTACGAGCAGTACTTC.

The V gene is TRBV7-2, the J gene TRBJ1-1, with 7 bases that match TRBD1. This CDR3 is built from 14 residues. With V trimmed by 7 bases and J by 11 bases, 16 bases remained unmatched. Germline V gene lookup returns CDR1 SGHTA and CDR2 FQGNSA. CDR3 nucleotides: TGTGCCAGCACCCCCCGGGCAGGGGGTGGTACGGCTTTCTTT. This encodes CASTPRAGGGTAFF.

The rearrangement links TRBV5-1 to TRBJ2-3; D call uncertain. The CDR3 loop spans 14 amino acids. V dropped 4 bases and J dropped 6 bases, with 15 bases sitting between them. Germline assignment: CDR1 SGHRS and CDR2 YFSETQ. The CDR3 DNA sequence: TGCGCCAGCAGCCCCCGCGCGTCAAGGGATACGCAGTATTTT. This gives the protein CASSPRASRDTQYF.